This TCR beta chain was sequenced during a study of beta chain features in type 1 diabetes listed by TCRdb under 2018. For the study in its entirety: No differences in mean age, gender distribution, total cell number or subset yield were found between patients and healthy donors. A total of approximately 110,000,000 sorted cells were examined across all samples, and a strong correlation was observed between cell number per subset and RNA yield. The study compared the TCRB repertoires of sorted circulating CD4+ T cell subsets in recently diagnosed type 1 diabetes patients with those in matched healthy donors. Regulatory and stem cell-like memory subsets were obtained from only 8 patients and roughly eight healthy donors, while naive and central memory subsets were obtained from all 28 donors. Broad study findings and their caveats: Shorter templates might be favored by PCR, yet because patient and control samples were amplified and corrected together, any such skew would affect both groups equally. Because the HLA sub-analyses included only small numbers of individuals, any influence of HLA type on TCRB rearrangement was left unresolved. At VDJ recombination sites, type 1 diabetes patients had fewer insertions and more deleted nucleotides, which implies abnormalities in thymic rearrangement. In all four CD4+ subsets, TCRB CDR3 length was moderately but significantly shorter in type 1 diabetes patients. Because cDNA was sequenced instead of genomic DNA, activated cells with high expression could be over-represented, although the groups did not differ in activation or CD3 levels. The naive, central memory and regulatory TCRB repertoires appeared to resemble one another more closely among patients than among healthy donors.

In this sample, this clone turned up a few times. Its antigen is currently not known. The sample holds no much larger clone one base away, and base qualities are not on file. All of the isolated RNA was reverse transcribed with the High Capacity cDNA Reverse Transcription Kit, so expressed TCRB transcripts were sequenced. Deep immunoSEQ sequencing was performed on naive, central memory and regulatory T cell samples, with an average of approximately 3.9 million total reads per sample. Sorted cells were lysed in RLT buffer, and RNA was extracted using DNase-treated RNeasy Micro or Mini kits according to cell number. Each cell subset was processed separately to prevent cross-contamination, with patient and healthy donor samples processed together. The immunoSEQ multiplex PCR was used to amplify TCRB sequences from cDNA, generating 87-bp fragments that spanned the CDR3 region. Amplicons were sequenced on the Illumina HiSeq platform. Concerning the study's data processing: Synthetic template baselines were used to correct PCR bias computationally, reads within Hamming distance 2 were collapsed together, and singletons that could not be merged were discarded. Reads were aligned against IMGT so that V, D and J genes, CDR3 length and insertions or deletions at six rearrangement sites could be assigned. Clonotype counts were normalized to sorted cell number within each subset before computing true diversity and Gini coefficients with the tcR R package. The overlap coefficient, calculated on TCRB nucleotide sequences, was used to quantify repertoire sharing. Out-of-frame TCRB sequences from naive cells were analyzed as a proxy for the pre-selection repertoire. The immuneACCESS repertoire file appears here via TCRdb, limited to in-frame rearrangements. These files lack a portion of the clones; in checked studies, under half of the deficit traces to unresolved V genes, and the cause of the others is not known. V and J calls and clone size are given by that table; D and trimming were obtained from the DNA. The sample yields around 310,000 clones; approximately 9.9% were counted once. The top ten clones comprise about 0.015% of the sample.

From each donor, a single peripheral blood sample of around 0.12 L on average was drawn into heparinised tubes. Using a panel that included CD45RO, CCR7, CD25, CD127, CD95 and CD27, naive, central memory, regulatory and stem cell-like memory CD4+ T cells were sorted on a BD FACSAria II. A purity above 98% was achieved for all sorted populations. PBMCs were separated immediately by Lymphoprep density gradient centrifugation and were stained directly, without being cultured. To minimize batch effects, samples were stained and sorted in pairs, one healthy donor with one patient per experiment. The CDR3 runs 14 amino acids, cysteine and phenylalanine included. Just CDR3 DNA is preserved here, 42 bases in frame from base 1. CDR1 and CDR2, per the germline V gene (reference sequence), are LNHDA and SQIVND. Trimming costs V 5 bases and J 2 bases, and their ends lie 13 bases apart.

The sequence is built from TRBV19 and TRBJ2-7, with an unclear D gene assignment. The sequence derives from a woman in her twenties or thirties in good health. What was sequenced was naive CD4+ T cells from blood. In the paper's terms, the cell subset or site label means: true naive CD4+ T cells. The CDR3 region reads CASSFDSATYEQYF. The DNA sequence is given as TGTGCCAGTAGTTTCGACTCCGCAACCTACGAGCAGTACTTC.